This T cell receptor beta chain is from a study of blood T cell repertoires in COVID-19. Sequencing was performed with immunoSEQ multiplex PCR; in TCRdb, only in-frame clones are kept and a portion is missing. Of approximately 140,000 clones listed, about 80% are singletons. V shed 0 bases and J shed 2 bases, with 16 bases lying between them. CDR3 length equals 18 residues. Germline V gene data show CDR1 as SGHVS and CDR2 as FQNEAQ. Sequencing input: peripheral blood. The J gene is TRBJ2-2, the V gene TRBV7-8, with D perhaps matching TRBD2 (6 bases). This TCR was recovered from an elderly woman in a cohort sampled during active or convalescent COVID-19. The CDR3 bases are TGTGCCAGCAGCTTAGCCAATTCACCGGGACTCAACACCGGGGAGCTGTTTTTT. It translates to CASSLANSPGLNTGELFF. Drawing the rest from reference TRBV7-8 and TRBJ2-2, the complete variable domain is GAGVSQSPRYKVAKRGQDVALRCDPISGHVSLFWYQQALGQGPEFLTYFQNEAQLDKSGLPSDRFFAERPEGSVSTLKIQRTQQEDSAVYLCASSLANSPGLNTGELFFGEGSRLTVL.